This entry describes one T cell receptor (beta chain). Its target is not known. Method: immunoSEQ multiplex PCR; TCRdb's copy keeps in-frame clones and lacks some. Of around 70,000 clones detected, about 85% appear once; the ten largest clones hold more than 0.45%. The CDR3 is 16 amino acids. Germline V CDR1 and CDR2: SGHDT, YYEEEE. The germline V and J ends were trimmed by 4 bases and 1 base, with 17 bases remaining between them. The data belong to a study of OX40 agonist ivuxolimab in advanced cancers. Study observations and caveats: Antigen targets of the expanded peripheral T cells went undetermined.

The sample consisted of CD4+ or CD8+ T cells sorted from blood, taken in a trial of the OX40 agonist ivuxolimab. This clonotype was sampled from an adult with an advanced solid tumor such as melanoma, head and neck, liver or kidney cancer. This sequence joins TRBV5-6 and TRBJ1-1; D call uncertain. The CDR3 bases are TGTGCCAGCAGCCGATTTCTGACAAGCTCGAACACTGAAGCTTTCTTT. Protein: CASSRFLTSSNTEAFF.